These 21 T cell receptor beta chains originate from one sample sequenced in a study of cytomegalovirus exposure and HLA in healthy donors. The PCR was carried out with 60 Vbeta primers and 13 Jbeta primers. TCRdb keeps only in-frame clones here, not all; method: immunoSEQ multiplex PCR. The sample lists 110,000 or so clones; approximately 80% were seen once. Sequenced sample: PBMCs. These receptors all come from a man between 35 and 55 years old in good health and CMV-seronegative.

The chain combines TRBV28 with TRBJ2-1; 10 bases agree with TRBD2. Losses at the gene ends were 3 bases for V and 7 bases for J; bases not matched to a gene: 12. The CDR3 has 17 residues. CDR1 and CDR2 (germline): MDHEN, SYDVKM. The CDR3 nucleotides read TGTGCCAGCAGTTTGTCCGGAATAGCGGGAGGTAGAAATGAGCAGTTCTTC. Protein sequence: CASSLSGIAGGRNEQFF.

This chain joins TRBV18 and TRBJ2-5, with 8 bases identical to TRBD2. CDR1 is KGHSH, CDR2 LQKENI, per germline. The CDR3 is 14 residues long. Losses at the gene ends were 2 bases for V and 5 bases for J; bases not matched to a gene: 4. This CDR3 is CASSPSGRGETQYF. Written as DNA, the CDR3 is TGTGCCAGCTCACCAAGCGGGAGAGGGGAGACCCAGTACTTC.

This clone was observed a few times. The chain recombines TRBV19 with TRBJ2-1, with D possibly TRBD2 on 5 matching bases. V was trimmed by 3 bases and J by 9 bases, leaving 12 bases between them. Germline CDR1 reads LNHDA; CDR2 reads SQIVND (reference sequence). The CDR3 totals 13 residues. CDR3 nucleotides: TGTGCCAGTAGTATCTCGGGGTATGGTGAGCAGTTCTTC. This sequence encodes CASSISGYGEQFF. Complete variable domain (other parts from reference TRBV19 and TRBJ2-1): DGGITQSPKYLFRKEGQNVTLSCEQNLNHDAMYWYRQDPGQGLRLIYYSQIVNDFQKGDIAEGYSVSREKKESFPLTVTSAQKNPTAFYLCASSISGYGEQFFGPGTRLTVL.

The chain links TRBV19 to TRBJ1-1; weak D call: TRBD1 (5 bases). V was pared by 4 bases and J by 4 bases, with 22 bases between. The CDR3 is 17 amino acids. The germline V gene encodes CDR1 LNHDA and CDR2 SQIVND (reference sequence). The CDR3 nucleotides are TGTGCCAGTAGTACCGTCCGGGGGGTCCGGGGGACCACTGAAGCTTTCTTT. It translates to CASSTVRGVRGTTEAFF.

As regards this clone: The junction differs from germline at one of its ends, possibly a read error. CDR3 sequence reads: CASSSVVSGANGLTF. The CDR3 DNA reads as TGTGCCAGCAGCTCAGTAGTCTCTGGGGCCAACGGCCTGACTTTC. This chain joins TRBV7-9 and TRBJ2-6, with D perhaps matching TRBD1 (5 bases). Germline V gene lookup returns CDR1 SEHNR and CDR2 FQNEAQ (reference sequence). The CDR3 contains 15 residues.

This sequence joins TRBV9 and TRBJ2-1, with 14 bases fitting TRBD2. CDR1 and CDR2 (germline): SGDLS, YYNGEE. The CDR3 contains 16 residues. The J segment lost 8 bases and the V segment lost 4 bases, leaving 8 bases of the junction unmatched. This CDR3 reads CASSWGTSGRIDEQFF. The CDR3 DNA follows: TGTGCCAGCAGCTGGGGGACTAGCGGGAGAATAGATGAGCAGTTCTTC.

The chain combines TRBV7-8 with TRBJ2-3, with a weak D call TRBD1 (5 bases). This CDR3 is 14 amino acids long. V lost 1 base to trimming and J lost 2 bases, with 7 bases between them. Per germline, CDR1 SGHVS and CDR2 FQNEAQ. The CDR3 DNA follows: TGTGCCAGCAGCTTAGGGGGCAACACAGATACGCAGTATTTT. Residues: CASSLGGNTDTQYF.

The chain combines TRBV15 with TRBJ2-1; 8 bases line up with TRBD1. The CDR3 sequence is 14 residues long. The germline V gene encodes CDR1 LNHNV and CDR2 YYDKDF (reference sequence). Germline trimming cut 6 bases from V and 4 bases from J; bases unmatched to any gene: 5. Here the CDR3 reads CATSVRDRYNEQFF. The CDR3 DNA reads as TGTGCCACCAGTGTTCGGGACAGGTACAATGAGCAGTTCTTC. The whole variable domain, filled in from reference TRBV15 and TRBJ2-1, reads DAMVIQNPRYQVTQFGKPVTLSCSQTLNHNVMYWYQQKSSQAPKLLFHYYDKDFNNEADTPDNFQSRRPNTSFCFLDIRSPGLGDTAMYLCATSVRDRYNEQFFGPGTRLTVL.

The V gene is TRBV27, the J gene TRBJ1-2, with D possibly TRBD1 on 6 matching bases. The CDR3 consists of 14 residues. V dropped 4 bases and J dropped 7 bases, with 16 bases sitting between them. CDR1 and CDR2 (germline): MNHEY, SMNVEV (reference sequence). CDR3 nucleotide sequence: TGTGCCAGCAGTTCCCGACAGGTCCTGCTTGGCTACACCTTC. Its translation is CASSSRQVLLGYTF.

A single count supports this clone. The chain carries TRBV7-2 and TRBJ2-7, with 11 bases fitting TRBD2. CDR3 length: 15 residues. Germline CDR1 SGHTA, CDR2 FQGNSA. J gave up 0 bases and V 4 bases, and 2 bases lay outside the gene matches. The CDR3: CASSWGLAASYEQYF. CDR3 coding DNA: TGTGCCAGCAGCTGGGGACTAGCGGCCTCCTACGAGCAGTACTTC.

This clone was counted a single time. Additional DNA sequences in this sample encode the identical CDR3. CDR3 DNA: TGTGCCAGCAGCTTAAGCGGGAGGAGGCCCGGGGAGCTGTTTTTT. It is translated as CASSLSGRRPGELFF. This sequence joins TRBV11-2 and TRBJ2-2; TRBD2 aligns across 9 bases. J lost 6 bases, V lost 2 bases, and 4 bases had no gene match. The CDR3 consists of 15 residues. Germline assignment: CDR1 SGHAT and CDR2 FQNNGV.

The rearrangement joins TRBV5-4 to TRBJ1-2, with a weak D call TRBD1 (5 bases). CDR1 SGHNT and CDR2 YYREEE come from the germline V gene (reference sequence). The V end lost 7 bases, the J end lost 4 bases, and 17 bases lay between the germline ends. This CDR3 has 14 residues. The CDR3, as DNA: TGTGCCAGCGGGTTGACGGAGGGGATCTATGGCTACACCTTC. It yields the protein CASGLTEGIYGYTF.

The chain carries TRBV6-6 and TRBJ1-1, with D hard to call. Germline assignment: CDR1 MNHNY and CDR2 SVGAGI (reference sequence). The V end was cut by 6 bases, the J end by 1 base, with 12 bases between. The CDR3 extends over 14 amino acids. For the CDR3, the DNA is TGTGCCAGCAGACAAATGGCTCAGAACACTGAAGCTTTCTTT. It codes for CASRQMAQNTEAFF.

The CDR3 reads CASSQTGQSYGYTF. The CDR3 DNA is TGTGCCAGCAGCCAAACGGGACAGTCCTATGGCTACACCTTC. This sequence joins TRBV14 and TRBJ1-2, with TRBD1 matching 7 bases. Germline CDR1 and CDR2: SGHDN and FVKESK. The CDR3 totals 14 residues. V shed 2 bases, J shed 4 bases, and the junction held 4 bases outside the gene matches.

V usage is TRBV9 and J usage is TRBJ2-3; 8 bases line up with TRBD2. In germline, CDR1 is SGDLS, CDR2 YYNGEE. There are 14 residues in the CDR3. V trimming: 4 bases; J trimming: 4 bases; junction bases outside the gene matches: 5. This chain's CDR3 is CASSPGGGPDTQYF. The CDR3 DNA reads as TGTGCCAGCAGCCCCGGGGGGGGTCCAGATACGCAGTATTTT.

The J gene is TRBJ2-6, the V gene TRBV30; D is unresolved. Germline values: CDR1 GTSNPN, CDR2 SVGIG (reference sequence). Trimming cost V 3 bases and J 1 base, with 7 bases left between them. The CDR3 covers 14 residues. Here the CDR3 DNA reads TGTGCCTGGAGGAGCGTGTCTGGGGCCAACGTCCTGACTTTC. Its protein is CAWRSVSGANVLTF.

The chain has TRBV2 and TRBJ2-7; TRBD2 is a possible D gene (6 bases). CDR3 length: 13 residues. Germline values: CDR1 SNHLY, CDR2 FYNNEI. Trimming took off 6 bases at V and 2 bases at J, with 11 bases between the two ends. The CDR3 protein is CASRPSVAYEQYF. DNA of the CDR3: TGTGCCAGCAGGCCTAGCGTGGCCTACGAGCAGTACTTC.

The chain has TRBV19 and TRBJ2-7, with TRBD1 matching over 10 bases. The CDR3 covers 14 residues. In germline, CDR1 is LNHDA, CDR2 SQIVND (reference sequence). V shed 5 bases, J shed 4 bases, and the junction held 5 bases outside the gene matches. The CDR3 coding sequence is TGTGCCAGTAGTTCCGGGACAGGGGATTACGAGCAGTACTTC. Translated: CASSSGTGDYEQYF.

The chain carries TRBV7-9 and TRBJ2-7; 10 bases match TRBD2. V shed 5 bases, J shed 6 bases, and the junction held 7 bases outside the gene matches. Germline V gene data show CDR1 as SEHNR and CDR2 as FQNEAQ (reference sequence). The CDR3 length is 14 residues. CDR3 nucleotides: TGTGCCAGCAGCCTAAGCGGGAGGGCTCTCGAGCAGTACTTC. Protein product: CASSLSGRALEQYF.

The CDR3 DNA is TGTGCCAGCTCACCATCAAGGGGGAATGGCTACACCTTC. Its translation is CASSPSRGNGYTF. V gene TRBV18 combines with J gene TRBJ1-2; perhaps TRBD1 as D (6 bases). V lost 2 bases and J lost 6, with 10 bases in between. In germline, CDR1 is KGHSH, CDR2 LQKENI. The length of the CDR3 is 13 residues.

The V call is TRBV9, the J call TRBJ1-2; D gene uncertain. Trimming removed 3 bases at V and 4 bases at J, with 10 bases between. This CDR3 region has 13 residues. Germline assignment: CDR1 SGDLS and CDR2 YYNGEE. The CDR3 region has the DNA TGTGCCAGCAGCGCCATACCGGGCTATGGCTACACCTTC. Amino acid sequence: CASSAIPGYGYTF.